The 19 T cell receptor beta chains reported below all come from one sample, sequenced in a study of vaccination and CD4 T cells after COVID-19 (dated 2022 in TCRdb). The library relied on PCR. The instrument given in TCRdb is Illumina iSeq 100. TCR sequencing of DNA from cultured CD4+ T cells used the Oncomine TCR Beta short-read assay at the Johns Hopkins FTIC core. TCRdb's own reprocessing of the public reads used fastp at Q25 and MiXCR and kept productive beta chains. Each entry is one CDR3 protein sequence, shown with its most common DNA and genes. This sample gives some 15,000 distinct CDR3 sequences in total; about 42% of them show up just once. The ten largest account for 20% to 25% of the sample. The treatment or condition label for this specimen denotes: approximately nine-day PBMC culture with coronavirus spike peptide pools or control peptides (ViraFEST assay). Their antigen targets remain unknown.

Sequencing was done on a sample of cultured CD4+ T cells from blood. The receptors derive from a human donor with COVID-19.

This clonotype was seen more than once but under ten times. The chain uses TRBV6-1 and TRBJ1-1; 9 nucleotides agree with TRBD1. The germline V gene encodes CDR1 MNHNS and CDR2 SASEGT. The V segment lost 6 bases and the J segment 5 bases; nucleotides outside the gene matches: 10. The CDR3 extends over 15 amino acids. The CDR3 spells CASSRISTGGTEAFF. The CDR3 bases are TGTGCCAGCAGCCGAATTTCGACAGGGGGAACTGAAGCTTTCTTT.

This clonotype was found a few times. The genes are TRBV6-1 and TRBJ1-5; D not certain. With 6 bases removed from V and 9 bases from J, the gap between germline ends came to 15 bases. CDR1 is MNHNS and CDR2 is SASEGT in the germline V gene. The CDR3 is 13 residues long. CDR3 sequence reads: CASSTGPQVPQHF. Here the CDR3 DNA reads TGTGCCAGCAGCACCGGCCCTCAGGTGCCCCAGCATTTT.

This sequence joins TRBV7-9 and TRBJ2-7; D is ambiguous. The V and J ends lost 11 bases and 3 bases respectively, with 11 bases between them. CDR1 and CDR2 from the germline V gene are SEHNR and FQNEAQ (reference sequence). The CDR3 has 11 amino acids. CDR3 coding DNA: TGTGCCGCCAGAGGATTCTACGAGCAGTACTTC. Translating gives CAARGFYEQYF.

The chain uses TRBV7-2 and TRBJ1-1, with D maybe TRBD1 (6 bases). The CDR3 is made up of 14 amino acids. Trimming shortened V by 6 bases and J by 1 base, and 12 bases separated the two germline ends. Germline CDR1 and CDR2: SGHTA and FQGNSA. The CDR3 protein is CASRSGGQNTEAFF. The CDR3 DNA reads as TGTGCCAGCAGGTCCGGGGGGCAGAACACTGAAGCTTTCTTT.

The table lists this clonotype with a few counts. The chain is built from TRBV20-1 and TRBJ1-5, with D possibly being TRBD1 (6 bases). Per germline, CDR1 DFQATT and CDR2 SNEGSKA (reference sequence). V lost 2 bases and J lost 3, with 11 bases in between. The CDR3 runs 14 residues. The CDR3 nucleotides are TGCAGTGCTAGACCAGGGGCCTTCAATCAGCCCCAGCATTTT. Translated: CSARPGAFNQPQHF.

The chain employs TRBV12-3 or TRBV12-4 and TRBJ2-7, with 10 bases lining up with TRBD2. J was trimmed by 5 bases and V by 5 bases; bases with no gene match: 12. CDR3 size: 16 residues. The CDR3: CASSTGSAGGLHEQYF. The CDR3 nucleotides are TGTGCCAGCAGTACGGGGTCAGCGGGGGGGCTCCACGAGCAGTACTTC.

The chain employs TRBV6-5 and TRBJ2-3; 7 nucleotides align to TRBD2. Trimming took 4 bases from V and 4 from J; bases not matched to a gene: 8. The CDR3 runs 15 residues. The germline CDR1 and CDR2 sequences are MNHEY and SVGAGI. The CDR3 is CASSSGTTDADTQYF. In nucleotides, the CDR3 is TGTGCCAGCAGTTCCGGGACTACCGATGCAGATACGCAGTATTTT.

The V call is TRBV12-3 or TRBV12-4, the J call TRBJ1-5; 8 bases are a match to TRBD1. The J segment lost 5 bases and the V segment lost 7 bases, leaving 4 bases of the junction unmatched. This CDR3 is 13 amino acids long. CDR3 in amino acids: CASNQDRDQPQHF. The CDR3 region has the DNA TGTGCCAGCAACCAGGACAGGGATCAGCCCCAGCATTTT.

The chain is built from TRBV24-1 and TRBJ2-1, with 7 bases that match TRBD1. J gave up 5 bases and V 3 bases, and 6 bases lay outside the gene matches. The germline V gene has CDR1 KGHDR and CDR2 SFDVKD. The CDR3 consists of 15 residues. The CDR3 coding sequence is TGTGCCACCAGTGATGTGATTGACAGGGACAATGAGCAGTTCTTC. Encoded protein: CATSDVIDRDNEQFF.

This clonotype was counted only a few times. This chain connects TRBV6-1 to TRBJ1-5; the D gene is possibly TRBD1 (5 bases). Germline assignment: CDR1 MNHNS and CDR2 SASEGT. CDR3 length equals 14 residues. V dropped 7 bases and J dropped 6 bases, with 16 bases sitting between them. The CDR3: CASTDRSLTQPQHF. CDR3 coding DNA: TGTGCCAGCACCGACAGAAGTCTGACTCAGCCCCAGCATTTT.

This chain uses TRBV11-2 with TRBJ1-1; 7 nucleotides agree with TRBD1. Germline V gene data show CDR1 as SGHAT and CDR2 as FQNNGV. V shed 1 base and J 0 bases; nucleotides not matched to a gene: 8. There are 17 residues in the CDR3. CDR3 amino acids: CASSLANRGPMNTEAFF. The CDR3 coding sequence is TGTGCCAGCAGCTTAGCAAACAGGGGACCCATGAACACTGAAGCTTTCTTT.

This clonotype was detected only a few times. V usage is TRBV7-3 and J usage is TRBJ2-5; D remains ambiguous. The ends were cut back, 2 bases at V and 1 base at J, with 8 bases in the middle. The CDR3 length is 14 residues. Germline V gives CDR1 SGHTA, CDR2 FQGTGA. CDR3 loop: CASSLGPSQETQYF. CDR3 sequence (DNA): TGTGCCAGCAGCTTAGGGCCCAGCCAAGAGACCCAGTACTTC.

This clonotype was seen a handful of times. In DNA form, the CDR3 reads TGCGCCAGCAGCTTGGCCTCGGAGGGTAGGGCGAACACTGAAGCTTTCTTT. It encodes CASSLASEGRANTEAFF. This chain links TRBV5-1 with TRBJ1-1, with D uncertain. V was shortened by 0 bases and J by 1 base, with 16 bases between the two germline ends. The CDR3 consists of 17 residues. Germline CDR1 and CDR2: SGHRS and YFSETQ.

The V and J genes are TRBV6-5 and TRBJ1-3, with D hard to call. The CDR3 runs to 14 residues. Between the trimmed V and J ends, which lost 4 bases and 0 bases, there was a span of 7 bases. The V gene's germline CDR1 is MNHEY and CDR2 SVGAGI. CDR3 protein: CASSSVSSGNTIYF. The CDR3 DNA sequence: TGTGCCAGCAGTTCAGTGAGCTCTGGAAACACCATATATTTT.

This clonotype was recorded a few times. V gene TRBV7-9 combines with J gene TRBJ2-1; D is undetermined. The germline V gene has CDR1 SEHNR and CDR2 FQNEAQ (reference sequence). The CDR3 has 14 residues. Trimming removed 3 bases at V and 4 bases at J, with 10 bases between. In nucleotides, the CDR3 is TGTGCCAGCAGCTTCCAGGCAGCGTACAATGAGCAGTTCTTC. Residues: CASSFQAAYNEQFF.

The sample holds a few counts of this clonotype. The chain links TRBV20-1 to TRBJ1-5; 8 bases align to TRBD1. Looked up from germline, CDR1 is DFQATT and CDR2 is SNEGSKA (reference sequence). The V segment lost 3 bases and the J segment 0 bases; nucleotides outside the gene matches: 10. This CDR3 has 17 amino acids. CDR3 in amino acids: CSARWQGAGYSNQPQHF. Here the CDR3 DNA reads TGCAGTGCTAGGTGGCAGGGGGCGGGATATAGCAATCAGCCCCAGCATTTT.

CDR3: CASSEVRPYGYTF. CDR3 in DNA: TGTGCCAGCAGTGAAGTTAGGCCTTATGGCTACACCTTC. V gene TRBV6-1 combines with J gene TRBJ1-2; D is unresolved. The CDR3 is made up of 13 amino acids. Germline CDR1 is MNHNS and CDR2 is SASEGT. The V and J ends lost 1 base and 5 bases respectively, with 8 bases between them.

This chain joins TRBV7-2 and TRBJ2-5; D ambiguous. Between the trimmed V and J ends, which lost 1 base and 2 bases, there was a span of 5 bases. The germline V gene encodes CDR1 SGHTA and CDR2 FQGNSA. The CDR3 is 13 amino acids. For the CDR3, the DNA is TGTGCCAGCAGCTTAGGGCAGCAAGAGACCCAGTACTTC. Amino acid sequence: CASSLGQQETQYF.

The genes are TRBV7-2 and TRBJ1-2; unclear D gene. CDR1 is SGHTA, CDR2 FQGNSA, per germline. Trimming removed 4 bases at V and 2 bases at J, with 8 bases between. The CDR3 covers 13 residues. CDR3 region: CASSSGLNYGYTF. The CDR3 region has the DNA TGTGCCAGCAGCTCCGGACTGAACTATGGCTACACCTTC.